These 2 T cell receptor beta chains came from one sample sequenced in a study of CD8+CD57+ T cells in acquired aplastic anemia. Genomic DNA acted as the template from which TCR beta VDJ combination and CDR3 sequence profiling were carried out. TCRdb passed the reads through MiXCR, listing each CDR3 protein once. The sample holds 180,000 or so distinct CDR3 sequences, about half seen once. Sequencing used sorted CD4+, CD8+, or CD8+CD57+ T cells (not recorded which) from PBMCs. Receptors were obtained from a human donor in good health.

The chain uses TRBV15 and TRBJ1-5; D ambiguous. Germline V gene lookup returns CDR1 LNHNV and CDR2 YYDKDF (reference sequence). Trimming stripped 1 base from V and 7 bases from J, with 5 bases between. The CDR3 is 12 amino acids. The CDR3 spells CATSRVSQPQHF. CDR3 nucleotide sequence: TGTGCCACCAGCAGAGTATCGCAGCCCCAGCATTTT.

CDR3: CASSQLAGEAFF. The CDR3 bases are TGTGCCAGCAGCCAATTGGCGGGTGAAGCTTTCTTT. The V and J genes are TRBV4-2 and TRBJ1-1; unclear D gene. This CDR3 has 12 residues. CDR1 is LGHNA, CDR2 YNFKEQ, per germline. V lost 2 bases and J lost 7, with 8 bases in between.